This T cell receptor beta chain was recovered during a study of CD8 T cells in ankylosing spondylitis (TCRdb year 2017). Concerning the study at large: To find TCR variants linked to disease, the study profiled T cell receptor beta repertoires in ankylosing spondylitis patients and healthy donors. The full study cohort comprised 25 ankylosing spondylitis patients and about a hundred healthy donors. Samples of peripheral blood were taken, and for ankylosing spondylitis patients, synovial fluid was collected as well.

Paper-wide results and their limitations: A CD8+ phenotype was shown by the disease-linked clones, which were found at relatively low frequencies in peripheral blood. Significant enrichment of the disease-linked clones was reported in matched synovial fluid samples from ankylosing spondylitis patients. A TCR beta motif made up of under ten highly homologous amino acid variants appeared to be characteristic of blood from ankylosing spondylitis patients. Some TCR beta motif variants had previously been reported in synovial fluid and blood of reactive arthritis patients, which suggested common disease-initiation mechanisms.

With regard to this clonotype: Its antigen remains unidentified. One end of the junction fails to match germline, which may point to a read error.

Instrument on record: Illumina HiSeq 2500. TCR beta libraries were prepared by quantitative 5'-RACE with molecular barcodes. The published analysis was carried out like this. A new computational method, built on a probabilistic model of VDJ rearrangement, was used to identify disease-linked TCR variants. The public reads were reprocessed in TCRdb via fastp at Q25 and MiXCR, keeping in-frame beta chains. Here each entry gathers all rows of one CDR3 protein and keeps the most common genes and DNA. The authors' filters were not applied to this entry. This sample gives 250,000 to 300,000 distinct CDR3 sequences in total; 15% to 20% of them show up just once. Around 8% of the sample lies in the top ten. The germline V gene provides CDR1 SGHTA and CDR2 FQGNSA. The CDR3 holds 13 amino acids from the cysteine to the phenylalanine. Just CDR3 DNA is preserved here, 39 bases in frame from base 1.

Material for sequencing was blood, either unsorted or a sorted T cell fraction (not recorded which). This chain is built from TRBV7-2 and TRBJ1-6, with an unclear D gene assignment. The TCR comes from a male donor with ankylosing spondylitis or in good health (not recorded which). The DNA sequence follows: TGTGCCAGCAGCTTAGTATCTAATTCACCCATCCACTTT. Protein translation: CASSLVSNSPIHF.